A single sample gave rise to the 15 T cell receptor beta chains below, sequenced in a study of blood T cell repertoires in COVID-19. Assay used: immunoSEQ multiplex PCR; TCRdb lists only in-frame clones, some missing. The repertoire consists of 150,000 to 160,000 clones, with around 83% occurring once and the leading ten covering around 10%. Sequencing was performed on peripheral blood. The receptors originated from an older woman with COVID-19, enrolled during active disease.

This sequence joins TRBV5-1 and TRBJ1-6; a weak D match, TRBD1 (5 bases). The V gene lost 5 bases and the J gene lost 9 bases, with 15 bases spanning the gap. The CDR3 spans 14 residues. Looked up from germline, CDR1 is SGHRS and CDR2 is YFSETQ. The CDR3 region has the DNA TGCGCCAGCAGAACCAGGGAGGAACGTTCACCCCTCCACTTT. It codes for CASRTREERSPLHF.

In this sample, this clone turned up a few times. The CDR3 loop is CASILFSRGKSSTDTQYF. The CDR3 DNA reads TGTGCCAGCATCCTTTTCTCGCGGGGGAAGTCTAGCACAGATACGCAGTATTTT. This chain uses TRBV6-4 with TRBJ2-3; the match to TRBD2 covers 7 bases. From germline, CDR1 is MRHNA and CDR2 SNTAGT. CDR3 length equals 18 residues. V was clipped by 7 bases and J by 0 bases; unmatched bases: 16.

This chain connects TRBV11-2 to TRBJ1-5, with D maybe TRBD1 (5 bases). Germline CDR1 is SGHAT and CDR2 is FQNNGV. There are 15 residues in the CDR3. V lost 5 bases to trimming and J lost 6 bases, with 17 bases between them. The CDR3: CASSPGTRVSQPQHF. The CDR3 DNA is TGTGCCAGCAGCCCCGGAACCAGGGTGAGTCAGCCCCAGCATTTT. The variable domain in full, completed from reference TRBV11-2 and TRBJ1-5, reads EAGVAQSPRYKIIEKRQSVAFWCNPISGHATLYWYQQILGQGPKLLIQFQNNGVVDDSQLPKDRFSAERLKGVDSTLKIQPAKLEDSAVYLCASSPGTRVSQPQHFGDGTRLSIL.

This sequence joins TRBV19 and TRBJ2-1; 11 bases are a match to TRBD2. The CDR3 sequence is 14 residues long. After removal of 2 bases from V and 9 bases from J, the junction contained 3 bases not matched to a gene. Germline values: CDR1 LNHDA, CDR2 SQIVND (reference sequence). CDR3 in amino acids: CASSINSGGGEQFF. The CDR3 DNA sequence: TGTGCCAGTAGTATAAATAGCGGGGGGGGTGAGCAGTTCTTC.

The chain carries TRBV11-3 and TRBJ2-3, with TRBD2 as a possible D gene (6 bases). V was clipped by 4 bases and J by 11 bases, with 13 bases between them. Germline V gene sequence: CDR1 SGHNT, CDR2 YENEEA. This CDR3 has 12 residues. DNA for the CDR3: TGTGCCAGCAGCTCCCGACTAGGCAAGCAGTATTTT. It specifies CASSSRLGKQYF. The complete variable domain, with remaining parts taken from reference TRBV11-3 and TRBJ2-3, reads EAGVVQSPRYKIIEKKQPVAFWCNPISGHNTLYWYLQNLGQGPELLIRYENEEAVDDSQLPKDRFSAERLKGVDSTLKIQPAELGDSAVYLCASSSRLGKQYFGPGTRLTVL.

The rearrangement uses TRBV7-6 and TRBJ1-2; 9 nucleotides agree with TRBD1. The germline CDR1 and CDR2 sequences are SGHVS and FNYEAQ. The V segment lost 5 bases and the J segment 5 bases; nucleotides outside the gene matches: 3. CDR3 length: 13 residues. Here the CDR3 reads CASSKGQGYGYTF. DNA of the CDR3: TGTGCCAGCAGCAAGGGACAGGGTTATGGCTACACCTTC.

This clone was seen just once. The V and J genes are TRBV6-4 and TRBJ2-6, with a tentative D call TRBD1 (6 bases). The germline V gene has CDR1 MRHNA and CDR2 SNTAGT. The CDR3 totals 13 residues. The V gene lost 6 bases and the J gene lost 4 bases, with 7 bases spanning the gap. CDR3 residues: CASRGQGANVLTF. The CDR3 coding sequence is TGTGCCAGCAGAGGACAGGGGGCCAACGTCCTGACTTTC.

This rearrangement joins TRBV2 to TRBJ1-1, with D possibly being TRBD1 (6 bases). Trimming removed 11 bases at V and 5 bases at J, with 15 bases between. CDR1 and CDR2 (germline): SNHLY, FYNNEI. The CDR3 has 12 amino acids. The CDR3 sequence is CARGGAGTEAFF. The CDR3 DNA follows: TGTGCCCGAGGGGGGGCAGGAACTGAAGCTTTCTTT.

The chain joins TRBV19 to TRBJ1-5, with TRBD1 matching over 10 bases. Looked up from germline, CDR1 is LNHDA and CDR2 is SQIVND (reference sequence). This CDR3 is 15 amino acids long. After removal of 6 bases from V and 1 base from J, the junction contained 3 bases not matched to a gene. The CDR3 nucleotides are TGTGCCAGTAGCCGGGACAGGGGAAGCAATCAGCCCCAGCATTTT. Protein: CASSRDRGSNQPQHF.

V and J are TRBV7-6 and TRBJ1-6; 9 positions match TRBD1. The CDR3 sequence is 15 residues long. Looked up from germline, CDR1 is SGHVS and CDR2 is FNYEAQ. V lost 4 bases, J lost 8 bases, and 6 bases stayed unmatched. CDR3 nucleotide sequence: TGTGCCAGCAGCTCGCGGACAGGGGCGGATTCACCCCTCCACTTT. It is translated as CASSSRTGADSPLHF. Complete variable domain (other parts from reference TRBV7-6 and TRBJ1-6): GAGVSQSPRYKVTKRGQDVALRCDPISGHVSLYWYRQALGQGPEFLTYFNYEAQQDKSGLPNDRFSAERPEGSISTLTIQRTEQRDSAMYRCASSSRTGADSPLHFGNGTRLTVT.

The chain has TRBV6-5 and TRBJ1-5, with TRBD1 matching 8 bases. J was trimmed by 9 bases and V by 9 bases; bases with no gene match: 7. Germline CDR1 is MNHEY and CDR2 is SVGAGI. The CDR3 has 12 amino acids. Written as DNA, the CDR3 is TGTGCCAGTGACAGGGGCCAGGGGCCCCAGCATTTT. Protein sequence: CASDRGQGPQHF.

This clone was recorded only once. The chain carries TRBV11-2 and TRBJ2-1; 7 bases fit TRBD1. The CDR3 is made up of 13 amino acids. The ends lost 2 bases at V and 6 bases at J; junction bases unmatched: 1. Per germline, CDR1 SGHAT and CDR2 FQNNGV. CDR3 bases: TGTGCCAGCAGCTTATACAGGGGCAATGAGCAGTTCTTC. This encodes CASSLYRGNEQFF.

The chain recombines TRBV19 with TRBJ1-1, with D uncertain. Per the germline V gene, CDR1 is LNHDA and CDR2 is SQIVND (reference sequence). The CDR3 consists of 14 residues. V was clipped by 5 bases and J by 3 bases, with 13 bases between them. CDR3 bases: TGTGCCAGTAGTTCATACATGGTGGACACTGAAGCTTTCTTT. Protein: CASSSYMVDTEAFF.

The V call is TRBV9, the J call TRBJ1-4; D is unclear. Germline V gives CDR1 SGDLS, CDR2 YYNGEE. This CDR3 contains 15 residues. Trimming took off 4 bases at V and 2 bases at J, with 12 bases between the two ends. The CDR3 nucleotides are TGTGCCAGCAGCCCTTTCCCGGGGACTAATGAAAAACTGTTTTTT. Protein sequence: CASSPFPGTNEKLFF.

J is TRBJ2-6 and V is TRBV13, with D tentatively TRBD1 (6 bases). The germline CDR1 and CDR2 sequences are PRHDT and FYEKMQ (reference sequence). CDR3 length: 16 amino acids. V dropped 5 bases and J dropped 0 bases, with 11 bases sitting between them. This CDR3 reads CASSDRFSSGANVLTF. DNA of the CDR3: TGTGCCAGCAGCGACAGGTTCTCCTCTGGGGCCAACGTCCTGACTTTC.